This T cell receptor (beta chain) is from a study of T cells in narcolepsy. Study as a whole: Enrolled donors included narcolepsy type 1 or type 2 patients and healthy controls. General observations from the study: Comparing one patient's CSF and blood CD4+ clonotypes highlighted HCRT- and TRIB2-specific autoreactive clonotypes.

As to this clone: Antigen: not known.

CDR3 length: 13 amino acids. Germline loops: CDR1 GTSNPN, CDR2 SVGIG (reference sequence). V was clipped by 1 base and J by 5 bases, with 9 bases between them. The assay was immunoSEQ multiplex PCR, and TCRdb's table has in-frame clones only and misses some. The sample includes roughly 34,000 clones, approximately 80% of them seen just once. Sequencing input: CD45RA- memory CD4+ T cells from PBMCs. The TCR sequence derives from a human donor with narcolepsy. This chain connects TRBV30 to TRBJ1-5; D unresolved. The CDR3 sequence is CAWSEGTDQPQHF. The CDR3 DNA reads as TGTGCCTGGAGTGAGGGAACGGATCAGCCCCAGCATTTT.